Following are 25 T cell receptor beta chains from one sample sequenced in a study of CD8 T cells in ankylosing spondylitis. MiXCR, applied by TCRdb to the 5' RACE reads, yields one record per CDR3 protein. The data show 240,000 or so distinct CDR3 sequences, around 11% seen once. The sample was blood, either unsorted or a sorted T cell fraction (not recorded which). Receptors originate from a male donor with ankylosing spondylitis or in good health (not recorded which).

This clonotype was recorded at least ten times. CDR3 amino acids: CASGDLLGEQFF. CDR3 DNA: TGTGCCAGCGGAGACTTGCTCGGCGAGCAGTTCTTC. V and J are TRBV6-6 and TRBJ2-1; D unresolved. The germline gives CDR1 MNHNY, CDR2 SVGAGI (reference sequence). Trimming removed 8 bases at V and 10 bases at J, with 15 bases between. This CDR3 is 12 amino acids long.

This clonotype was detected ten times or more. The chain recombines TRBV11-2 with TRBJ2-7; D gene uncertain. This CDR3 region has 18 residues. V lost 0 bases and J lost 1, with 19 bases in between. The germline gives CDR1 SGHAT, CDR2 FQNNGV. CDR3 loop: CASSLESPWHPASYEQYF. CDR3 coding DNA: TGTGCCAGCAGCTTAGAAAGCCCCTGGCATCCTGCGTCCTACGAGCAGTACTTC. Drawing the rest from reference TRBV11-2 and TRBJ2-7, the complete variable domain is EAGVAQSPRYKIIEKRQSVAFWCNPISGHATLYWYQQILGQGPKLLIQFQNNGVVDDSQLPKDRFSAERLKGVDSTLKIQPAKLEDSAVYLCASSLESPWHPASYEQYFGPGTRLTVT.

The chain carries TRBV18 and TRBJ2-7; D is perhaps TRBD1 or TRBD2 (5 bases each). The CDR3 length is 14 residues. Germline assignment: CDR1 KGHSH and CDR2 LQKENI. The V end lost 3 bases, the J end lost 6 bases, and 15 bases lay between the germline ends. CDR3 nucleotide sequence: TGTGCCAGCTCACCTGGGACGACGGAAGGCGAGCAGTACTTC. This encodes CASSPGTTEGEQYF.

This clonotype has at least ten counts. The chain uses TRBV7-2 and TRBJ1-2; D remains ambiguous. The V end lost 5 bases, the J end lost 0 bases, and 13 bases lay between the germline ends. Germline V gene data show CDR1 as SGHTA and CDR2 as FQGNSA. This CDR3 comprises 15 residues. The chain's CDR3 is CASSLQPGTNYGYTF. CDR3 DNA sequence: TGTGCCAGCAGCCTCCAGCCTGGGACTAACTATGGCTACACCTTC.

This clonotype was recorded at least ten times. The V gene is TRBV5-1, the J gene TRBJ2-1; 10 bases match TRBD2. Per the germline V gene, CDR1 is SGHRS and CDR2 is YFSETQ. The CDR3 extends over 16 amino acids. Trimming at V came to 3 bases and at J to 5 bases, leaving 8 bases not matched to a gene. CDR3 protein: CASSSGGTSVNNEQFF. The CDR3 DNA is TGCGCCAGCAGCTCTGGCGGGACTAGCGTAAACAATGAGCAGTTCTTC.

At least ten counts were recorded for this clonotype. The chain uses TRBV7-8 and TRBJ2-2; the D gene is possibly TRBD2 (7 bases). The CDR3 sequence is 16 residues long. Per germline, CDR1 SGHVS and CDR2 FQNEAQ. V gave up 1 base and J gave up 7 bases, with 16 bases separating them. CDR3 sequence: CASSLGGGLLVGELFF. In nucleotides, the CDR3 is TGTGCCAGCAGCTTAGGGGGGGGCCTTCTTGTCGGGGAGCTGTTTTTT. Drawing the rest from reference TRBV7-8 and TRBJ2-2, the complete variable domain is GAGVSQSPRYKVAKRGQDVALRCDPISGHVSLFWYQQALGQGPEFLTYFQNEAQLDKSGLPSDRFFAERPEGSVSTLKIQRTQQEDSAVYLCASSLGGGLLVGELFFGEGSRLTVL.

This clonotype was detected many times. This rearrangement joins TRBV7-9 to TRBJ1-2, with D hard to call. From germline, CDR1 is SEHNR and CDR2 FQNEAQ (reference sequence). The CDR3 covers 15 residues. Trimming pared 0 bases from V and 2 bases from J, leaving 10 bases between. CDR3 in amino acids: CASSLALGQNYGYTF. CDR3 nucleotide sequence: TGTGCCAGCAGCTTAGCCTTGGGTCAGAACTATGGCTACACCTTC.

This clonotype was counted at least ten times. The chain recombines TRBV5-1 with TRBJ2-2; 9 bases fit TRBD1. This CDR3 is 15 amino acids long. Germline values: CDR1 SGHRS, CDR2 YFSETQ. V shed 4 bases and J 5 bases; nucleotides not matched to a gene: 6. The CDR3 nucleotides are TGCGCCAGCAGCACAAACAGGGGGCAGACCGGGGAGCTGTTTTTT. Its translation is CASSTNRGQTGELFF.

This clonotype was seen only a few times. The V and J genes are TRBV9 and TRBJ2-1; D possibly corresponds to TRBD1 (5 bases). Trimming removed 0 bases from V and 4 bases from J, with 17 bases in between. The CDR3 covers 17 residues. Germline CDR1 reads SGDLS; CDR2 reads YYNGEE. This CDR3 reads CASSVEPLAGAYNEQFF. CDR3 bases: TGTGCCAGCAGCGTAGAGCCCCTGGCTGGGGCATACAATGAGCAGTTCTTC. Variable domain in full (rest from reference TRBV9 and TRBJ2-1): DSGVTQTPKHLITATGQRVTLRCSPRSGDLSVYWYQQSLDQGLQFLIQYYNGEERAKGNILERFSAQQFPDLHSELNLSSLELGDSALYFCASSVEPLAGAYNEQFFGPGTRLTVL.

In this sample, this clonotype turned up many times. The V call is TRBV13, the J call TRBJ2-1; possible D gene TRBD2, 6 bases. Germline loops: CDR1 PRHDT, CDR2 FYEKMQ (reference sequence). The CDR3 consists of 13 residues. The V gene lost 3 bases and the J gene lost 8 bases, with 11 bases spanning the gap. The CDR3 is CASSFSLAHEQFF. The CDR3 DNA follows: TGTGCCAGCAGCTTCTCCCTAGCGCATGAGCAGTTCTTC.

This clonotype was counted a few times. The rearrangement links TRBV2 to TRBJ2-1; D unresolved. Trimming shortened V by 1 base and J by 8 bases, and 12 bases separated the two germline ends. Germline CDR1 reads SNHLY; CDR2 reads FYNNEI. The CDR3 extends over 14 amino acids. CDR3 protein: CASSEETIDHEQFF. DNA of the CDR3: TGTGCCAGCAGTGAAGAGACAATCGACCATGAGCAGTTCTTC. The complete variable domain, with remaining parts taken from reference TRBV2 and TRBJ2-1, reads EPEVTQTPSHQVTQMGQEVILRCVPISNHLYFYWYRQILGQKVEFLVSFYNNEISEKSEIFDDQFSVERPDGSNFTLKIRSTKLEDSAMYFCASSEETIDHEQFFGPGTRLTVL.

This clonotype was recorded many times. The chain is built from TRBV29-1 and TRBJ1-1; D call uncertain. Germline CDR1 is SQVTM and CDR2 is ANQGSEA. V shed 7 bases and J shed 3 bases, with 15 bases lying between them. The CDR3 extends over 13 amino acids. DNA of the CDR3: TGCAGCGCCCAGCTACATATTGACACTGAAGCTTTCTTT. This sequence encodes CSAQLHIDTEAFF.

This clonotype was found many times. The rearrangement links TRBV10-2 to TRBJ2-3, with D uncertain. The CDR3 runs to 14 residues. Trimming shortened V by 0 bases and J by 0 bases, and 4 bases separated the two germline ends. CDR1 and CDR2 from the germline V gene are WSHSY and SAAADI. CDR3 in DNA: TGCGCCAGCAGTGAGTCCACTAGCACAGATACGCAGTATTTT. As protein: CASSESTSTDTQYF.

The chain joins TRBV29-1 to TRBJ1-2, with D perhaps TRBD1 (5 bases). Trimming removed 3 bases at V and 5 bases at J, with 37 bases between. CDR3 length: 21 amino acids. Germline assignment: CDR1 SQVTM and CDR2 ANQGSEA. The CDR3 loop reads CSVDTFGSTGRGVRLQYGYTF. CDR3 coding DNA: TGCAGCGTTGATACCTTTGGTAGTACGGGGCGGGGAGTCCGCTTACAATATGGCTACACCTTC.

This clonotype was recorded a few times. The chain carries TRBV12-3 or TRBV12-4 and TRBJ2-5; 7 nucleotides align to TRBD2. This CDR3 has 16 residues. J was trimmed by 2 bases and V by 1 base; bases with no gene match: 7. The CDR3 nucleotides read TGTGCCAGCAGTTTAGAGTCCCTAGCGGCTCAAGAGACCCAGTACTTC. Translating it yields CASSLESLAAQETQYF.

CDR3 region: CASRSRGTEQYF. In DNA form, the CDR3 reads TGTGCCAGCAGGTCCCGGGGGACCGAGCAGTACTTC. The rearrangement links TRBV6-6 to TRBJ2-7, with D possibly TRBD2 on 6 matching bases. This CDR3 region has 12 residues. CDR1 and CDR2 from the germline V gene are MNHNY and SVGAGI (reference sequence). V lost 6 bases and J 6 bases, leaving 12 bases between the germline ends.

Many counts were recorded for this clonotype. The chain uses TRBV6-1 and TRBJ2-5; 8 nucleotides agree with TRBD1. There are 14 residues in the CDR3. J gave up 4 bases and V 5 bases, and 6 bases lay outside the gene matches. Germline lookup yields CDR1 MNHNS and CDR2 SASEGT. CDR3 bases: TGTGCCAGCAGTCGGACAGGGAAGGTAGAGACCCAGTACTTC. Amino acid sequence: CASSRTGKVETQYF.

The rearrangement joins TRBV6-1 to TRBJ2-7; perhaps TRBD1 as D (7 bases). The germline V gene encodes CDR1 MNHNS and CDR2 SASEGT. With 0 bases removed from V and 3 bases from J, the gap between germline ends came to 12 bases. The CDR3 runs 15 residues. CDR3 amino acids: CASSEAAGGNYEQYF. CDR3 in DNA: TGTGCCAGCAGTGAAGCGGCAGGGGGGAACTACGAGCAGTACTTC.

Many counts were recorded for this clonotype. This sequence joins TRBV12-3 or TRBV12-4 and TRBJ1-2, with 10 bases that match TRBD1. The CDR3 spans 14 residues. After removal of 5 bases from V and 4 bases from J, the junction contained 4 bases not matched to a gene. The CDR3 nucleotides are TGTGCCAGCAGTACCAGACAGGGGGCCTATGGCTACACCTTC. Its translation: CASSTRQGAYGYTF.

The chain uses TRBV7-2 and TRBJ2-1; TRBD2 agrees at 8 bases. V was clipped by 6 bases and J by 3 bases; unmatched bases: 4. The CDR3 loop spans 14 amino acids. Germline values: CDR1 SGHTA, CDR2 FQGNSA. In DNA, the CDR3 is TGTGCCAGCAGGTCCGGGACTAGCTACAATGAGCAGTTCTTC. Translating it yields CASRSGTSYNEQFF.

This clonotype was detected ten times or more. This chain uses TRBV5-1 with TRBJ2-2, with D possibly TRBD1 on 6 matching bases. This CDR3 region has 15 residues. V dropped 4 bases and J dropped 7 bases, with 17 bases sitting between them. Germline V lookup: CDR1 SGHRS, CDR2 YFSETQ. CDR3 protein: CASSPQGPQGGELFF. CDR3 sequence (DNA): TGCGCCAGCAGCCCCCAGGGGCCCCAAGGCGGGGAGCTGTTTTTT.

Turning to this clonotype: Possible read error: a much larger clone is one base away. The V call is TRBV15, the J call TRBJ2-4, with D unclear. Germline V gene lookup returns CDR1 LNHNV and CDR2 YYDKDF (reference sequence). This CDR3 is 12 amino acids long. CDR3 amino acids: CAASRDYHIQYF. The CDR3 DNA sequence: TGTGCCGCCAGCAGAGATTACCACATTCAGTACTTC.

This clonotype was seen repeatedly, ten times or more. This chain joins TRBV20-1 and TRBJ1-5; D ambiguous. The V end lost 3 bases, the J end lost 9 bases, and 15 bases lay between the germline ends. The CDR3 runs to 13 residues. The germline V gene encodes CDR1 DFQATT and CDR2 SNEGSKA (reference sequence). CDR3 nucleotide sequence: TGCAGTGCTAGTGGAAAAGAGGGCCGGCCCCAGCATTTT. Its translation is CSASGKEGRPQHF.

Ten or more counts support this clonotype. The genes are TRBV5-1 and TRBJ1-4, with a tentative D call TRBD1 (5 bases). Trimming removed 4 bases from V and 6 bases from J, with 16 bases in between. This CDR3 comprises 15 residues. CDR1 and CDR2 from the germline V gene are SGHRS and YFSETQ. DNA for the CDR3: TGCGCCAGCAGCAGGGACGGAGGACCTGATGAAAAACTGTTTTTT. Translated: CASSRDGGPDEKLFF.

This clonotype has just a few counts. The rearrangement joins TRBV7-3 to TRBJ2-2; the D is unclear. This CDR3 spans 12 amino acids. Trimming left V 4 bases short and J 4 bases short, with 4 bases between. The V gene's germline CDR1 is SGHTA and CDR2 FQGTGA. CDR3 sequence: CASSYITGELFF. DNA for the CDR3: TGTGCCAGCAGCTACATCACCGGGGAGCTGTTTTTT.